The rows below give T cell receptor beta chains drawn from one sample of a study of OX40 agonist ivuxolimab in advanced cancers. Here immunoSEQ multiplex PCR was the method, and the copy in TCRdb shows in-frame clones only, minus some. The data show some 100,000 clones, with 90% seen just once and 0.25% to 0.35% held by the top ten. Source: CD4+ or CD8+ T cells sorted from blood, taken in a trial of the OX40 agonist ivuxolimab. These receptors were collected from an adult with an advanced solid tumor such as melanoma, head and neck, liver or kidney cancer. The CDR3 runs from the conserved cysteine through the conserved F or W. A D gene is named only where the DNA matches it firmly. Size tells how often a clone was seen (once, few, many) or the class of an expanded clone, and some rows leave it out.

V gene	J gene	D gene	clone size	CDR3 protein	CDR3 DNA
TRBV7-2	TRBJ2-7	.	.	CASSPPPPRGGYEQYF	TGTGCCAGCAGCCCTCCCCCACCTAGAGGCGGGTACGAGCAGTACTTC
TRBV5-8	TRBJ1-1	TRBD1	once	CASSLRDRAPEAFF	TGTGCCAGCAGCTTGAGGGACAGGGCCCCTGAAGCTTTCTTT
TRBV28	TRBJ1-5	TRBD1	.	CASSPAGQGDQPQHF	TGTGCCAGCAGTCCCGCGGGACAGGGGGATCAGCCCCAGCATTTT
TRBV18	TRBJ2-3	.	.	CASSPTTSTDTQYF	TGTGCCAGCTCACCGACCACTAGCACAGATACGCAGTATTTT
TRBV7-2	TRBJ1-5	.	once	CASSLVGNQPQHF	TGTGCCAGCAGCTTAGTGGGCAATCAGCCCCAGCATTTT
TRBV28	TRBJ2-7	TRBD2	.	CASSPGGSYEQYF	TGTGCCAGCAGTCCGGGGGGCTCCTACGAGCAGTACTTC
TRBV19	TRBJ2-1	TRBD1	.	CASKSTGVPYNEQFF	TGTGCCAGTAAATCAACAGGGGTCCCCTACAATGAGCAGTTCTTC
TRBV7-2	TRBJ2-3	.	.	CASSPGIGGADTQYF	TGTGCCAGCAGCCCAGGGATTGGAGGCGCAGATACGCAGTATTTT
TRBV4-3	TRBJ2-7	TRBD2	.	CASSQVPRLAGASTYEQYF	TGCGCCAGCAGCCAAGTACCCCGACTAGCGGGAGCCTCTACCTACGAGCAGTACTTC
TRBV7-3	TRBJ2-2	.	.	CASSPTHGSANTGELFF	TGTGCCAGCAGCCCGACCCACGGGAGCGCGAACACCGGGGAGCTGTTTTTT
TRBV7-2	TRBJ2-2	.	.	CASSLKTTGRAGELFF	TGTGCCAGCAGCTTAAAAACTACCGGGAGAGCCGGGGAGCTGTTTTTT
TRBV7-8	TRBJ1-2	.	.	CASSLAKGWGYTF	TGTGCCAGCAGCTTAGCGAAGGGATGGGGCTACACCTTC
TRBV18	TRBJ2-7	TRBD2	.	CASSLGTSGRAVYEQYF	TGTGCCAGCTCACTCGGGACTAGCGGGAGGGCCGTCTACGAGCAGTACTTC
TRBV28	TRBJ1-1	.	once	CASSLPMGGADTEAFF	TGTGCCAGCAGCTTACCCATGGGGGGCGCGGACACTGAAGCTTTCTTT
TRBV18	TRBJ1-1	TRBD1	few	CASSPQSGGGSTEAFF	TGTGCCAGCTCACCTCAATCAGGGGGCGGCAGCACTGAAGCTTTCTTT
TRBV4-3	TRBJ1-6	TRBD1	.	CASSQVGTGLHF	TGCGCCAGCAGCCAAGTGGGGACAGGGCTCCACTTT
TRBV28	TRBJ1-2	.	.	CASSPIPGEAYGYTF	TGTGCCAGCAGTCCCATTCCAGGGGAGGCTTATGGCTACACCTTC
TRBV9	TRBJ1-3	.	.	CASSVDGGNTIYF	TGTGCCAGCAGCGTGGACGGTGGAAACACCATATATTTT
TRBV7-3	TRBJ2-1	.	.	CASSLTSSNEQFF	TGTGCCAGCAGCTTAACGTCTAGCAATGAGCAGTTCTTC
TRBV20-1	TRBJ2-7	.	.	CSARDTAEQYF	TGCAGTGCTAGAGATACGGCCGAGCAGTACTTC
TRBV14	TRBJ2-1	TRBD2	.	CASSATLAGEQFF	TGTGCCAGCAGCGCAACCTTAGCGGGGGAGCAGTTCTTC